This passage covers 11 T cell receptor beta chains from one sample sequenced in a study of T-cell reconstitution after alpha-beta-depleted transplantation in children. TCRbeta library preparation incorporated unique molecular identifiers. One entry per CDR3 protein, called by TCRdb with MiXCR from the PCR reads. The sample includes 330,000 or so distinct CDR3 sequences, 10% of them seen just once. The source was PBMCs from the stem cell graft donor, collected from the stem cell graft. The origin of the receptors is a human donor who donated a stem cell graft to a child with acute lymphoblastic leukemia.

Of note for this clonotype: An end of the junction differs from the germline gene, which may be a read error. The chain employs TRBV4-2 and TRBJ1-5; 9 bases map to TRBD1. The germline V gene has CDR1 LGHNA and CDR2 YNFKEQ. This CDR3 has 17 residues. This CDR3 is CASRPTGGRVGNQPQHF. DNA for the CDR3: TGTGCCAGCAGACCGACAGGGGGACGAGTTGGCAATCAGCCCCAGCATTTC.

This clonotype was seen a handful of times. The gene calls are TRBV5-1 and TRBJ2-1; 8 bases align to TRBD1. CDR3 length: 18 residues. Germline-derived CDR1 and CDR2 are SGHRS and YFSETQ. J gave up 9 bases and V 4 bases, and 21 bases lay outside the gene matches. As DNA, the CDR3 is TGCGCCAGCAGCCGTAGACAGGGGCGTGAGGCTAGTTTTGGTGAGCAGTTCTTC. Protein: CASSRRQGREASFGEQFF. The entire variable domain, with the rest obtained from reference TRBV5-1 and TRBJ2-1, is as follows: KAGVTQTPRYLIKTRGQQVTLSCSPISGHRSVSWYQQTPGQGLQFLFEYFSETQRNKGNFPGRFSGRQFSNSRSEMNVSTLELGDSALYLCASSRRQGREASFGEQFFGPGTRLTVL.

Only a few counts were recorded for this clonotype. The chain uses TRBV7-8 and TRBJ2-5; a weak D match, TRBD1 (5 bases). With 1 base removed from V and 3 bases from J, the gap between germline ends came to 18 bases. The CDR3 has 17 residues. The germline V gene encodes CDR1 SGHVS and CDR2 FQNEAQ. CDR3 sequence reads: CASSLVAKGEDEETQYF. The CDR3 nucleotides read TGTGCCAGCAGCTTAGTCGCTAAAGGGGAAGACGAAGAGACCCAGTACTTC.

The gene calls are TRBV27 and TRBJ1-1, with TRBD1 matching over 11 bases. The CDR3 contains 14 residues. The J segment lost 5 bases and the V segment lost 6 bases, leaving 5 bases of the junction unmatched. The germline CDR1 and CDR2 sequences are MNHEY and SMNVEV (reference sequence). DNA for the CDR3: TGTGCCAGCAGAACCGGGACAGGGGGTACTGAAGCTTTCTTT. The encoded protein is CASRTGTGGTEAFF.

This clonotype showed up just a few times. The V gene is TRBV20-1, the J gene TRBJ2-7; 10 nucleotides line up with TRBD1. The CDR3 has 12 amino acids. V was clipped by 4 bases and J by 6 bases; unmatched bases: 3. Germline lookup yields CDR1 DFQATT and CDR2 SNEGSKA (reference sequence). The CDR3 spells CSAMDRGGEQYF. CDR3 coding DNA: TGCAGTGCTATGGACAGGGGGGGCGAGCAGTACTTC.

This clonotype was observed a handful of times. The J gene is TRBJ2-4, the V gene TRBV28; the D is unclear. V gave up 5 bases and J gave up 1 base, with 9 bases separating them. This CDR3 comprises 14 residues. The V gene's germline CDR1 is MDHEN and CDR2 SYDVKM. CDR3 bases: TGTGCCAGCAGTCCCCGTTGGGCCAAAAACATTCAGTACTTC. Translated, it gives CASSPRWAKNIQYF.

This clonotype was counted at least ten times. One end of the junction does not line up with germline, which may come from a read error. The rearrangement joins TRBV5-1 to TRBJ2-3; D ambiguous. CDR1 SGHRS and CDR2 YFSETQ come from the germline V gene. The CDR3 extends over 12 amino acids. CDR3 loop: CASSPSTDTQYF. The CDR3 DNA is TGTGCCAGCAGCCCTAGCACAGATACGCAGTATTTT. Drawing the rest from reference TRBV5-1 and TRBJ2-3, the complete variable domain is KAGVTQTPRYLIKTRGQQVTLSCSPISGHRSVSWYQQTPGQGLQFLFEYFSETQRNKGNFPGRFSGRQFSNSRSEMNVSTLELGDSALYLCASSPSTDTQYFGPGTRLTVL.

Only a few counts were recorded for this clonotype. The chain recombines TRBV20-1 with TRBJ2-7, with 9 positions matching TRBD1. With V trimmed by 0 bases and J by 4 bases, 7 bases remained unmatched. Germline lookup yields CDR1 DFQATT and CDR2 SNEGSKA (reference sequence). The CDR3 spans 15 residues. As DNA, the CDR3 is TGCAGTGCTAGAGACTCCGGGACAGGGAATTACGAGCAGTACTTC. Its protein product is CSARDSGTGNYEQYF.

This clonotype was picked up many times. V gene TRBV28 combines with J gene TRBJ2-3, with D possibly being TRBD1 (5 bases). The CDR3 extends over 12 amino acids. The V and J ends lost 3 bases and 9 bases respectively, with 10 bases between them. Germline lookup yields CDR1 MDHEN and CDR2 SYDVKM. The CDR3: CASSLIPGTQYF. Written as DNA, the CDR3 is TGTGCCAGCAGTTTGATCCCAGGGACGCAGTATTTT.

This clonotype was seen a few times. V and J are TRBV5-1 and TRBJ2-3; D may match TRBD1 or TRBD2 (6 bases each). Per the germline V gene, CDR1 is SGHRS and CDR2 is YFSETQ. This CDR3 has 15 residues. Trimming left V 1 base short and J 7 bases short, with 16 bases between. The DNA for the CDR3 is TGCGCCAGCAGCTTGATCGTAGGAGGGACAAATACGCAGTATTTT. This sequence encodes CASSLIVGGTNTQYF.

This clonotype was seen ten or more times. The chain links TRBV20-1 to TRBJ2-1; 13 nucleotides match TRBD2. With 5 bases clipped from V and 3 bases from J, the junction kept 1 base outside the gene matches. The CDR3 is 14 amino acids. CDR1 is DFQATT and CDR2 is SNEGSKA in the germline V gene (reference sequence). The CDR3 DNA follows: TGCAGTGCTGGACTAGCGGGAGTCTACAATGAGCAGTTCTTC. Translated: CSAGLAGVYNEQFF.